This TCR beta chain was obtained from a study of shared clonotypes between healthy human individuals. Study-level results: Generation probability values for non-shared clonotypes were lower than those for clonotypes shared by all four donors.

To note about this clone: Its specificity is not known.

Naive CD8 cells, CD45RO-negative and positively selected for CCR7, excluded terminally differentiated effector memory CD45RA+ cells. This CDR3 has 15 residues. The V gene's germline CDR1 is SGHTS and CDR2 YDEGEE. Trimming took 4 bases from V and 7 from J, leaving 18 bases between them. Data came from immunoSEQ multiplex PCR; TCRdb stores just in-frame clones and leaves some out. The sample lists around 2.1 million clones; about 92% were seen once. The sample was naive CD8+ T cells from PBMCs. The rearrangement joins TRBV5-8 to TRBJ2-1, with D possibly matching TRBD1 (6 bases). This clonotype originated in a young man in good health. Some clones in this sample may be carry-over from other donors' samples. The CDR3 sequence is CASSPGVPLGNEQFF. The DNA for the CDR3 is TGTGCCAGCAGCCCAGGGGTCCCGCTTGGGAATGAGCAGTTCTTC. Variable domain in full (rest from reference TRBV5-8 and TRBJ2-1): EAGVTQSPTHLIKTRGQQATLRCSPISGHTSVYWYQQALGLGLQFLLWYDEGEERNRGNFPPRFSGRQFPNYSSELNVNALELEDSALYLCASSPGVPLGNEQFFGPGTRLTVL.